This TCR beta chain is from a study of T cell responses to AZD1222 COVID-19 vaccine. On this clone: Its target is unknown.

This table comes from immunoSEQ multiplex PCR, and its TCRdb copy is limited to in-frame clones, with some not included. The sample has more than 150,000 clones, approximately 91% seen once. The V gene lost 1 base and the J gene lost 6 bases, with 18 bases spanning the gap. CDR1 LGHNT and CDR2 FRNRAP come from the germline V gene. The length of the CDR3 is 17 residues. General study results and limits: Seropositivity was recorded at baseline in only a handful of AZD1222 recipients. The sample set comprised mostly white British donors with more females, and clonal diversity was possibly underestimated. None of the repertoires were sampled until the peak T cell response had passed. Vaccine-associated CD4 TCRs spanned spike, dominant at 160-218 and 743-854.

The chain has TRBV12-5 and TRBJ2-2; a possible D gene is TRBD2 (6 bases). The clonotype comes from an adult in good health. This sample comprised peripheral blood, obtained on day 0 of AZD1222 vaccination. CDR3: CASGLALGGQVAGELFF. The CDR3 nucleotides are TGTGCTAGTGGTTTGGCCCTCGGAGGGCAGGTCGCCGGGGAGCTGTTTTTT. Complete variable domain (other parts from reference TRBV12-5 and TRBJ2-2): DARVTQTPRHKVTEMGQEVTMRCQPILGHNTVFWYRQTMMQGLELLAYFRNRAPLDDSGMPKDRFSAEMPDATLATLKIQPSEPRDSAVYFCASGLALGGQVAGELFFGEGSRLTVL.